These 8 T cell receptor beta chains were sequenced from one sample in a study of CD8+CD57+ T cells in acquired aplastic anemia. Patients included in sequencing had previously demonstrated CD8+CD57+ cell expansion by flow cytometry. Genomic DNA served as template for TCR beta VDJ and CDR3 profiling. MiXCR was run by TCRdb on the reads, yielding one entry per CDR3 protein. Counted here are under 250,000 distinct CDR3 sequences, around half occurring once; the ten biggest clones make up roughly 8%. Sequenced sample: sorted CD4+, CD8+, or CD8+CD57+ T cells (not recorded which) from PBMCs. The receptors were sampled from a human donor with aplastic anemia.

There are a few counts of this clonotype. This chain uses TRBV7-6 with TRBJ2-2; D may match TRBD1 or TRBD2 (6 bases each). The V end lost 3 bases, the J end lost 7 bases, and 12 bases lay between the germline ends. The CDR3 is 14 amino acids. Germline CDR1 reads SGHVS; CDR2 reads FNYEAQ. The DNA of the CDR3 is TGTGCCAGCAGCTTGGAGGGGGGCAGCGGGGAGCTGTTTTTT. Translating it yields CASSLEGGSGELFF.

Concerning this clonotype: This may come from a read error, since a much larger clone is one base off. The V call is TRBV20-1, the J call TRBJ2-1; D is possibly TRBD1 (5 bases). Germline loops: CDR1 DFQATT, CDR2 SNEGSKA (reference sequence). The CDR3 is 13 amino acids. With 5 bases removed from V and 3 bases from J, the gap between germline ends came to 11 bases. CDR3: CSAGALGYNEQFF. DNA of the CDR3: TGCAGTGCTGGGGCCCTCGGCTACAATGAGCAGTTCTTC.

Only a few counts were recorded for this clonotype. CDR3 in amino acids: CSVEATLGGTYEQYF. Here the CDR3 DNA reads TGCAGCGTTGAAGCCACCCTGGGGGGAACCTACGAGCAGTACTTC. The chain combines TRBV29-1 with TRBJ2-7; tentative D call: TRBD2 (6 bases). From germline, CDR1 is SQVTM and CDR2 ANQGSEA. The CDR3 consists of 15 residues. Deletions cut 1 base from V and 2 bases from J, with 15 bases between.

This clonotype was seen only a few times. The DNA of the CDR3 is TGTGCCAGCAGCCCACCCGGACTAGCGGGGTCTGAGCAGTTCTTC. Translation: CASSPPGLAGSEQFF. The V and J genes are TRBV7-8 and TRBJ2-1; 12 bases match TRBD2. After removal of 5 bases from V and 9 bases from J, the junction contained 8 bases not matched to a gene. Germline V lookup: CDR1 SGHVS, CDR2 FQNEAQ. The CDR3 spans 15 residues.

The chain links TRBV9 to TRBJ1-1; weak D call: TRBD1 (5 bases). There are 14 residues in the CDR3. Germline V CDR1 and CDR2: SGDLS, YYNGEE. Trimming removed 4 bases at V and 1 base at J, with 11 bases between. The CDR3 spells CASSPETGNTEAFF. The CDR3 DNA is TGTGCCAGCAGCCCCGAAACAGGGAACACTGAAGCTTTCTTT.

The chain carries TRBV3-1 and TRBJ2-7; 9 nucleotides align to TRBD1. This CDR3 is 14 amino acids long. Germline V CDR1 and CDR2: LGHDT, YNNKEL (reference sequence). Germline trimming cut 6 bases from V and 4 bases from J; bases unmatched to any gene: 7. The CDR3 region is CASSLPGTGYEQYF. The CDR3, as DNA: TGTGCCAGCAGTTTGCCCGGGACAGGGTACGAGCAGTACTTC.

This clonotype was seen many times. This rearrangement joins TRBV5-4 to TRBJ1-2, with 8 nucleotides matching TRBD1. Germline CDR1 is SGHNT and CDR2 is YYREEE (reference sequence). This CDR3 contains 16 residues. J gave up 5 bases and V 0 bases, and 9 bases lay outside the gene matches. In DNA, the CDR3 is TGTGCCAGCAGCTTGGCATGGCAGGGGGCGCGGTATGGCTACACCTTC. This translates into CASSLAWQGARYGYTF.

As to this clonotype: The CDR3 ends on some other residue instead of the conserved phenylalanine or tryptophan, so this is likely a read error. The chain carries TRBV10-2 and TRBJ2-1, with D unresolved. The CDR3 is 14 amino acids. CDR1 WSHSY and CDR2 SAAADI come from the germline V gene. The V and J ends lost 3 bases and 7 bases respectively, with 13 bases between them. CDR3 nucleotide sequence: TGCGCCAGCAGTGAATTAGTTGCGGTTAATGAGCAGTTCCTC. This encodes CASSELVAVNEQFL.